This TCR beta chain was observed in a study of vaccination effects on CD4 cells after COVID-19. The CDR3 runs to 14 residues. Germline V CDR1 and CDR2: LGHDT, YNNKEL (reference sequence). The trim removed 1 base at V and 5 bases at J, leaving 2 bases unmatched. Clones were sequenced by immunoSEQ multiplex PCR, and TCRdb holds only the in-frame ones, with some missing. The sample holds around 24,000 clones, approximately 76% seen once. The ViraFEST assay expanded antigen-specific CD4+ T cells with viral peptide pools before sequencing. Isolation of CD4+ T cells took place after 10 days of culture. The person was diagnosed with PCR-confirmed SARS-CoV-2 infection between March and December 2020. Only one count was recorded for this clone. The antigen is unknown.

The source material was CD4+ T cells from PBMCs cultured with SARS-CoV-2 spike peptides, sampled before COVID-19 vaccination. The chain couples TRBV3-1 (or the pseudogene TRBV3-2) to TRBJ1-1, with 9 bases aligning to TRBD1. This receptor was identified in a human donor who had a prior SARS-CoV-2 infection. CDR3 in DNA: TGTGCCAGCAGCCAAGTGGGACAGGGAACTGAAGCTTTCTTT. This translates into CASSQVGQGTEAFF.